This TCR beta chain was sequenced for a study of CXCR3-negative and CXCR3-positive naive CD8 T cells. With UMI labels, 5' RACE was used to prepare the TRB cDNA libraries. TCRdb processed the 5' RACE reads again and assigns one entry to each CDR3 protein, with no DNA. Recorded for this sample: about 53,000 distinct CDR3 sequences. Looked up from germline, CDR1 is SQVTM and CDR2 is ANQGSEA. This CDR3 comprises 13 residues. The chain is built from TRBV29-1 and TRBJ2-1; no DNA is available, so the TRBD1 call from TCRdb remains unchecked. The sequence was collected from a human donor in good health. Some clones in this sample may be carry-over from other donors' samples. Source material: naive CXCR3- CD8+ T cells from blood. Subset here: CD45RO-CCR7+CD27+CD95- naive CD8+ T cells lacking CXCR3 (TNR3-). Here the CDR3 reads CSVETQGSLEQFF.